The 15 T cell receptor beta chains given below trace back to one sample, sequenced in a study of cytomegalovirus exposure and HLA in healthy donors (TCRdb year 2017). The receptor library was made with the immunoSEQ multiplex PCR assay. The multiplex PCR relied on a mix of 60 forward primers for TCR Vbeta segments and 13 reverse primers for TCR Jbeta segments. As stored in TCRdb, this immuneACCESS dataset retains in-frame rearrangements with V and J assigned. A fraction of the clones does not appear; measured against another copy, unresolved V genes explain less than half of the discrepancy, and the remainder lacks a known reason. For this sample there are hundreds of thousands of clones; approximately 80% appear just once. Of the sample, 1.2% to 1.5% falls within the top ten clones. The sequencing input was PBMCs. These receptors originate from a girl aged 5-17 years in good health and CMV-seronegative.

This clone was observed once. The J gene is TRBJ2-5, the V gene TRBV5-8; no clear D. Germline CDR1 and CDR2: SGHTS and YDEGEE. This CDR3 contains 14 residues. The V end lost 0 bases, the J end lost 4 bases, and 10 bases lay between the germline ends. CDR3 protein: CASSLGGAPETQYF. DNA for the CDR3: TGTGCCAGCAGCTTGGGAGGAGCCCCAGAGACCCAGTACTTC.

Turning to this clone: This sample also contains other DNA sequences that code for the same CDR3. The J gene is TRBJ2-2, the V gene TRBV6-1; maybe TRBD1 (5 bases). V was shortened by 5 bases and J by 3 bases, with 13 bases between the two germline ends. In germline, CDR1 is MNHNS, CDR2 SASEGT. This CDR3 has 15 amino acids. The CDR3 DNA is TGTGCCAGCAGTTTTGGGGCAGCAGACACCGGGGAGCTGTTTTTT. Protein sequence: CASSFGAADTGELFF.

This clone was observed a few times. The chain links TRBV4-2 to TRBJ2-1; 8 nucleotides agree with TRBD2. The germline V gene encodes CDR1 LGHNA and CDR2 YNFKEQ. The CDR3 has 15 amino acids. V was clipped by 0 bases and J by 6 bases; unmatched bases: 4. Here the CDR3 DNA reads TGTGCCAGCAGCCAAGAAGCGGGAGTTCGCAATGAGCAGTTCTTC. Its protein is CASSQEAGVRNEQFF.

V usage is TRBV10-3 and J usage is TRBJ1-3; 9 bases map to TRBD1. The germline V gene encodes CDR1 ENHRY and CDR2 SYGVKD. CDR3 length equals 19 residues. V dropped 0 bases and J dropped 0; count of bases not matched to a gene: 9. CDR3 DNA: TGTGCCATCAGTGAGTCTATAGGACAGGGGCCGAGCTCTGGAAACACCATATATTTT. It encodes CAISESIGQGPSSGNTIYF.

The chain combines TRBV4-2 with TRBJ1-2; D might be TRBD1 (5 bases). The CDR3 contains 14 residues. Deletions cut 1 base from V and 4 bases from J, with 10 bases between. Germline V gene sequence: CDR1 LGHNA, CDR2 YNFKEQ. The CDR3 coding sequence is TGTGCCAGCAGCCAAGTCCGGGGGACCTATGGCTACACCTTC. Its translation: CASSQVRGTYGYTF.

The V and J genes are TRBV10-1 and TRBJ2-7; D might be TRBD1 (5 bases). There are 13 residues in the CDR3. The germline V gene encodes CDR1 WNHNN and CDR2 SYGVQD (reference sequence). V dropped 2 bases and J dropped 6 bases, with 11 bases sitting between them. CDR3 coding DNA: TGCGCCAGCAGTGAGGCAGGGTATACCGAGCAGTACTTC. Protein: CASSEAGYTEQYF.

The V gene is TRBV4-1, the J gene TRBJ2-5; 10 nucleotides match TRBD2. From germline, CDR1 is MGHRA and CDR2 YSYEKL. The CDR3 length is 11 residues. V was clipped by 1 base and J by 14 bases; unmatched bases: 1. CDR3 in DNA: TGCGCCAGCAGCCAAGGGACTAGCGGCTACTTC. Its translation is CASSQGTSGYF.

The rearrangement uses TRBV27 and TRBJ1-6; TRBD1 might be the D (6 bases). CDR3 length equals 14 residues. Trimming removed 7 bases from V and 8 bases from J, with 15 bases in between. Looked up from germline, CDR1 is MNHEY and CDR2 is SMNVEV (reference sequence). The CDR3 DNA sequence: TGTGCCAGCACCTACAGGGTCGGGGATTCACCCCTCCACTTT. Protein: CASTYRVGDSPLHF.

The rearrangement links TRBV27 to TRBJ2-7, with 9 bases that match TRBD1. V lost 2 bases and J lost 3; bases outside the gene matches: 8. Germline V gene lookup returns CDR1 MNHEY and CDR2 SMNVEV (reference sequence). This CDR3 comprises 16 residues. The CDR3 region has the DNA TGTGCCAGCAGTTTAAATCCGGGACAGGGTTACTACGAGCAGTACTTC. As protein: CASSLNPGQGYYEQYF.

The chain uses TRBV4-2 and TRBJ2-5; D not certain. V was cut by 0 bases and J by 7 bases, with 15 bases left in between. The CDR3 runs to 15 residues. CDR1 and CDR2 (germline): LGHNA, YNFKEQ. In nucleotides, the CDR3 is TGTGCCAGCAGCCAAGATTTTAGTTCACCTACGACCCAGTACTTC. Amino acids: CASSQDFSSPTTQYF.

J is TRBJ1-1 and V is TRBV2; 7 nucleotides align to TRBD1. CDR3 length: 15 residues. CDR1 is SNHLY and CDR2 is FYNNEI in the germline V gene. Losses at the gene ends were 4 bases for V and 0 bases for J; bases not matched to a gene: 5. In DNA form, the CDR3 reads TGTGCCAGCAGTGCGGGACAGAGCATGAACACTGAAGCTTTCTTT. Protein: CASSAGQSMNTEAFF.

This clone was detected a few times. The V and J genes are TRBV9 and TRBJ1-5, with TRBD1 identical over 8 bases. CDR1 and CDR2 from the germline V gene are SGDLS and YYNGEE. Trimming took 4 bases from V and 1 from J; bases not matched to a gene: 1. This CDR3 is 14 amino acids long. The CDR3: CASSRTGSNQPQHF. Here the CDR3 DNA reads TGTGCCAGCAGCAGGACAGGGAGCAATCAGCCCCAGCATTTT.

V is TRBV30 and J is TRBJ2-7; maybe TRBD2 (5 bases). The germline V and J ends were trimmed by 3 bases and 0 bases, with 9 bases remaining between them. The CDR3 runs to 13 residues. Germline CDR1 GTSNPN, CDR2 SVGIG (reference sequence). The CDR3: CAWSTGVSYEQYF. CDR3 nucleotide sequence: TGTGCCTGGAGCACCGGGGTCTCCTACGAGCAGTACTTC.

This clone was counted once. The CDR3 region is CAWSFAGLYNEQFF. The DNA for the CDR3 is TGTGCCTGGAGTTTTGCGGGATTGTACAATGAGCAGTTCTTC. This chain connects TRBV30 to TRBJ2-1, with D possibly being TRBD2 (6 bases). CDR3 length: 14 amino acids. The germline V and J ends were trimmed by 2 bases and 4 bases, with 12 bases remaining between them. CDR1 and CDR2 (germline): GTSNPN, SVGIG (reference sequence). The complete variable domain, with remaining parts taken from reference TRBV30 and TRBJ2-1, reads SQTIHQWPATLVQPVGSPLSLECTVEGTSNPNLYWYRQAAGRGLQLLFYSVGIGQISSEVPQNLSASRPQDRQFILSSKKLLLSDSGFYLCAWSFAGLYNEQFFGPGTRLTVL.

This chain links TRBV9 with TRBJ2-3; 10 nucleotides agree with TRBD2. The trim removed 3 bases at V and 0 bases at J, leaving 7 bases unmatched. There are 17 residues in the CDR3. Germline-derived CDR1 and CDR2 are SGDLS and YYNGEE. CDR3 loop: CASSAQRTSGSTDTQYF. Written as DNA, the CDR3 is TGTGCCAGCAGCGCACAGAGGACTAGCGGAAGCACAGATACGCAGTATTTT.